The 6 T cell receptor beta chains reported below all come from one sample, sequenced in a study of T cell repertoires in cytomegalovirus infection. TCRdb ran MiXCR on the reads and lists one entry per CDR3 protein. Seen here are fewer than 200,000 distinct CDR3 sequences, roughly a fifth observed once, and the top ten hold 2.9%. Source material: PBMCs. These receptors were taken from a human donor in good health (CMV status not recorded). Some clones in this sample may be carry-over from other donors' samples.

In regard to this clonotype: The CDR3 end shows no conserved phenylalanine or tryptophan, and so a read error is likely. The chain employs TRBV7-6 and TRBJ2-1; TRBD2 matches 13 bases. This CDR3 is 15 amino acids long. In germline, CDR1 is SGHVS, CDR2 FNYEAQ. V was clipped by 5 bases and J by 9 bases; unmatched bases: 7. CDR3 nucleotide sequence: TGTGCCAGCAGCATAGGACTAGCGGGAGTGGGTGAGCAGTTCTAC. Protein sequence: CASSIGLAGVGEQFY.

This clonotype was detected a few times. The chain links TRBV7-9 to TRBJ2-5; no reliable D call. The CDR3 consists of 16 residues. Trimming removed 5 bases from V and 5 bases from J, with 21 bases in between. Germline values: CDR1 SEHNR, CDR2 FQNEAQ (reference sequence). CDR3 nucleotides: TGTGCCAGCAGCCTCCCTAACCCCCGGTACGGGGAGACCCAGTACTTC. The encoded protein is CASSLPNPRYGETQYF.

A note on this clonotype: At one end, the junction sequence differs from germline, possibly due to a read error. The chain has TRBV5-1 and TRBJ2-5; 8 nucleotides agree with TRBD2. Germline CDR1 reads SGHRS; CDR2 reads YFSETQ. This CDR3 is built from 16 residues. The CDR3 spells CASSQRERRGGETQYF. In nucleotides, the CDR3 is TGCGCTAGCAGCCAGCGGGAGCGCCGAGGCGGAGAGACCCAGTACTTC. Supplemented by reference TRBV5-1 and TRBJ2-5, the full variable domain reads KAGVTQTPRYLIKTRGQQVTLSCSPISGHRSVSWYQQTPGQGLQFLFEYFSETQRNKGNFPGRFSGRQFSNSRSEMNVSTLELGDSALYLCASSQRERRGGETQYFGPGTRLLVL.

This chain links TRBV29-1 with TRBJ1-3; possible D gene TRBD1, 6 bases. From germline, CDR1 is SQVTM and CDR2 ANQGSEA. The V end lost 7 bases, the J end lost 4 bases, and 14 bases lay between the germline ends. The CDR3 covers 13 residues. The CDR3 loop reads CSARRGDGNTIYF. The CDR3 DNA reads TGCAGCGCCCGGAGGGGGGACGGAAACACCATATATTTT. Supplemented by reference TRBV29-1 and TRBJ1-3, the full variable domain reads SAVISQKPSRDICQRGTSLTIQCQVDSQVTMMFWYRQQPGQSLTLIATANQGSEATYESGFVIDKFPISRPNLTFSTLTVSNMSPEDSSIYLCSARRGDGNTIYFGEGSWLTVV.

The V call is TRBV29-1, the J call TRBJ1-2, with D perhaps matching TRBD1 (5 bases). The CDR3 runs to 12 residues. V was shortened by 6 bases and J by 3 bases, with 11 bases between the two germline ends. Germline assignment: CDR1 SQVTM and CDR2 ANQGSEA. The chain's CDR3 is CSVSRGDYGYTF. The DNA of the CDR3 is TGCAGCGTGAGTAGGGGAGACTATGGCTACACCTTC.

About this clonotype itself: One base away lies a much larger clone, so this may be a sequencing read error. The V gene is TRBV7-2, the J gene TRBJ2-5, with 8 bases matching TRBD1. The CDR3 consists of 16 residues. The V gene's germline CDR1 is SGHTA and CDR2 FQGNSA. The ends lost 5 bases at V and 0 bases at J; junction bases unmatched: 8. Written as DNA, the CDR3 is TGTGCCAGCAGCCCTCGACCGGGACAGGACCAAGAGACCCAGTACTTC. This codes for CASSPRPGQDQETQYF.